This TCR beta chain came from a study of cytomegalovirus exposure and HLA in healthy donors. It was with 60 Vbeta and 13 Jbeta primers that the PCR ran. Assay: immunoSEQ multiplex PCR; the TCRdb copy retains only in-frame clones and omits some. The sample carries about 65,000 clones, around 77% recorded once. This clone turned up a few times. The sequencing input was PBMCs. The TCR originated in a woman in her 30s in good health and CMV-seronegative.

CDR3 nucleotide sequence: TGTGCCTGGAGTGTATCCGAGACAGGCGAGCAGTACTTC. Its protein is CAWSVSETGEQYF. This rearrangement joins TRBV30 to TRBJ2-7; D possibly corresponds to TRBD1 (6 bases). The CDR3 runs 13 residues. Trimming took 0 bases from V and 6 from J, leaving 12 bases between them. Germline V gene lookup returns CDR1 GTSNPN and CDR2 SVGIG (reference sequence).